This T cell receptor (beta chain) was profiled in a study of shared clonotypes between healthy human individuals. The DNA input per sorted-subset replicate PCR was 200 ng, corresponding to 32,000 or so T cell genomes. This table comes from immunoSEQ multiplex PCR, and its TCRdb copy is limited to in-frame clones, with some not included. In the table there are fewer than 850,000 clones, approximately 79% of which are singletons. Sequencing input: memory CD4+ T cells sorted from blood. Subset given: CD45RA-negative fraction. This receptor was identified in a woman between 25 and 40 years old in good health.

The CDR3 DNA reads as TGCGCCAGCAGCCGGGACCAAGCGAGCTCCTACAATGAGCAGTTCTTC. It translates to CASSRDQASSYNEQFF. The chain carries TRBV4-1 and TRBJ2-1, with D perhaps matching TRBD1 or TRBD2 (5 bases each). The CDR3 is 16 residues long. Trimming removed 4 bases from V and 0 bases from J, with 13 bases in between. CDR1 MGHRA and CDR2 YSYEKL come from the germline V gene.